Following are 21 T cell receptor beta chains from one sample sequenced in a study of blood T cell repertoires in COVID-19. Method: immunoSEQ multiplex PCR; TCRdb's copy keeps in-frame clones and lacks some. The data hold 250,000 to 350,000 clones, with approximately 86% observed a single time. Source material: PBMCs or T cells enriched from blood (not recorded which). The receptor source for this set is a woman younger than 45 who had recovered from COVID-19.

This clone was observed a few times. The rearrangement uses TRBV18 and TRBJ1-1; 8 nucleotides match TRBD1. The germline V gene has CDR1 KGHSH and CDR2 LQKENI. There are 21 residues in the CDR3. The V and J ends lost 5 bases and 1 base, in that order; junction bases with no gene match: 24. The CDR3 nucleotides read TGTGCCAGCTCATTCTATCCGGACCTGGTCCCCGCTGACAGGGGGAACACTGAAGCTTTCTTT. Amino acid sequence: CASSFYPDLVPADRGNTEAFF.

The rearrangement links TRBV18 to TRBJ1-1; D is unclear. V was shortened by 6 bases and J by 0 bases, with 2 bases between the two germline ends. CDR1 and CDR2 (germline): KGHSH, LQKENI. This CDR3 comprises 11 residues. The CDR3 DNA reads TGTGCCAGCTCCATGAACACTGAAGCTTTCTTT. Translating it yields CASSMNTEAFF. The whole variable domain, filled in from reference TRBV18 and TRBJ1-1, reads NAGVMQNPRHLVRRRGQEARLRCSPMKGHSHVYWYRQLPEEGLKFMVYLQKENIIDESGMPKERFSAEFPKEGPSILRIQQVVRGDSAAYFCASSMNTEAFFGQGTRLTVV.

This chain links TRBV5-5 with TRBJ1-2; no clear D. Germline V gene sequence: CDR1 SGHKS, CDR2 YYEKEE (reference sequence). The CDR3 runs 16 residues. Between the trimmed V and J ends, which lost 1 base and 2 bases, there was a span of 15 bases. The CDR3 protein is CASSLFRVQQNYGYTF. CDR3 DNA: TGTGCCAGCAGCTTGTTTCGGGTCCAGCAAAACTATGGCTACACCTTC.

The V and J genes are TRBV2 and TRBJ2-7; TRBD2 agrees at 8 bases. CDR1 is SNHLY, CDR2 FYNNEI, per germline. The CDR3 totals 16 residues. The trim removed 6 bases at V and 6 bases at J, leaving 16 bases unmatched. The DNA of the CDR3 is TGTGCCAGCAGCGAGGCGCCCACTAGCGGAGGAGGCGAGCAGTACTTC. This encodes CASSEAPTSGGGEQYF.

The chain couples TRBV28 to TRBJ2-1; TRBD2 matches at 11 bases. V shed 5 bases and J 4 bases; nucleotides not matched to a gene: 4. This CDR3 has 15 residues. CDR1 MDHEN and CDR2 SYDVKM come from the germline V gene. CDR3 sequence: CASSLGTSGYNEQFF. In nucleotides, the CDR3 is TGTGCCAGCAGTCTCGGGACTAGCGGATACAATGAGCAGTTCTTC. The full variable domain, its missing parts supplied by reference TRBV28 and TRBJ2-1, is DVKVTQSSRYLVKRTGEKVFLECVQDMDHENMFWYRQDPGLGLRLIYFSYDVKMKEKGDIPEGYSVSREKKERFSLILESASTNQTSMYLCASSLGTSGYNEQFFGPGTRLTVL.

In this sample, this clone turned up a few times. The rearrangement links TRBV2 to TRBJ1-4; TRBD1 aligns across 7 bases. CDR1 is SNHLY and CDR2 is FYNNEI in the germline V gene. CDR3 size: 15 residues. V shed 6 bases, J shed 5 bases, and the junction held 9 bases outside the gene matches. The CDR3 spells CASSSTGSINEKLFF. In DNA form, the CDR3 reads TGTGCCAGCAGCTCGACAGGGAGTATAAATGAAAAACTGTTTTTT.

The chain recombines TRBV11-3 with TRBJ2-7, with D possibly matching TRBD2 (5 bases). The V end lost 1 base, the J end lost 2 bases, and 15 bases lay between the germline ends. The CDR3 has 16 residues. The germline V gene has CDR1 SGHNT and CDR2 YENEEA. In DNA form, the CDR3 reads TGTGCCAGCAGCTTAGCCGTTACGGGGTCAACCTACGAGCAGTACTTC. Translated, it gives CASSLAVTGSTYEQYF.

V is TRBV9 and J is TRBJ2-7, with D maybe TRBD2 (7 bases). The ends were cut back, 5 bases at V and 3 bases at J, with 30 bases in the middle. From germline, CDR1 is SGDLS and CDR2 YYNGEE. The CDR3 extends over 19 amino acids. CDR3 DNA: TGTGCCAGCAGACATTACTGGGAGGGAGGGGGGAAATCATTCTACGAGCAGTACTTC. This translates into CASRHYWEGGGKSFYEQYF.

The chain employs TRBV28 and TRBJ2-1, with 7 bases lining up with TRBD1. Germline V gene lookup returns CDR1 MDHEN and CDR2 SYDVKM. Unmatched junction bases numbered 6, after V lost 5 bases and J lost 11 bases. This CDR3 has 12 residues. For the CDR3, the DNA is TGTGCCAGCAGTGTAAACAGGGGTCAGCAGTTCTTC. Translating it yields CASSVNRGQQFF.

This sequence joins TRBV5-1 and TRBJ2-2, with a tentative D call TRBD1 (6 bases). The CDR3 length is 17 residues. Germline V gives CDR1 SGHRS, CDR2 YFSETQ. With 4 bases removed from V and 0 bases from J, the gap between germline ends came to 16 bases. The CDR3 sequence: CASSPGQIPPNTGELFF. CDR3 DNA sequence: TGCGCCAGCAGCCCAGGACAGATCCCCCCGAACACCGGGGAGCTGTTTTTT.

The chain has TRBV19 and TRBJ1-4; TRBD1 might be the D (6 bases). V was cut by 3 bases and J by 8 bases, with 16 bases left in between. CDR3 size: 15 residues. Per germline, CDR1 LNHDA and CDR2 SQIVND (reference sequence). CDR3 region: CASSMGTTFREKLFF. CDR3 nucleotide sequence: TGTGCCAGTAGTATGGGGACAACGTTTCGGGAAAAACTGTTTTTT.

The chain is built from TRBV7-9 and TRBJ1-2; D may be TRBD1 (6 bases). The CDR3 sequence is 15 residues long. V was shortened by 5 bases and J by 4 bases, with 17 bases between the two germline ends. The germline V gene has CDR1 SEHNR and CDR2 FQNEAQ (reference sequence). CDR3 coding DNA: TGTGCCAGCAGCGGGTACCAGGGGTTGGTCTATGGCTACACCTTC. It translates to CASSGYQGLVYGYTF. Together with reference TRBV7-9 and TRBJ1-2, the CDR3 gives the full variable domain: DTGVSQNPRHKITKRGQNVTFRCDPISEHNRLYWYRQTLGQGPEFLTYFQNEAQLEKSRLLSDRFSAERPKGSFSTLEIQRTEQGDSAMYLCASSGYQGLVYGYTFGSGTRLTVV.

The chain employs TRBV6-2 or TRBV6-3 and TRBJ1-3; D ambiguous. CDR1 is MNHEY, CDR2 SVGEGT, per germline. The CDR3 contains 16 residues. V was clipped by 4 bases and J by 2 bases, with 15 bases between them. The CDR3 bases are TGTGCCAGCAGTTGGTGGGCCATGTCTACTGGAAACACCATATATTTT. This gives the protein CASSWWAMSTGNTIYF.

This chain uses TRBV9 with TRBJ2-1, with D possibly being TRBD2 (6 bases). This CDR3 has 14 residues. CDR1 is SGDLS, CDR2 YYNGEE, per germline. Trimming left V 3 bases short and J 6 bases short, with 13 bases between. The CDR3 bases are TGTGCCAGCAGCGAAACGAGGGACTCCAATGAGCAGTTCTTC. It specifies CASSETRDSNEQFF. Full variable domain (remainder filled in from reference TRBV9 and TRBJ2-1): DSGVTQTPKHLITATGQRVTLRCSPRSGDLSVYWYQQSLDQGLQFLIQYYNGEERAKGNILERFSAQQFPDLHSELNLSSLELGDSALYFCASSETRDSNEQFFGPGTRLTVL.

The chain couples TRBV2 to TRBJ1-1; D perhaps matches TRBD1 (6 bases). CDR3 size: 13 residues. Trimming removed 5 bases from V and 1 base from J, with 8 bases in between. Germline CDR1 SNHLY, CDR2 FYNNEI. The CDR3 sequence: CASSLDRNTEAFF. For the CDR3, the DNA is TGTGCCAGCAGTTTGGACAGGAACACTGAAGCTTTCTTT.

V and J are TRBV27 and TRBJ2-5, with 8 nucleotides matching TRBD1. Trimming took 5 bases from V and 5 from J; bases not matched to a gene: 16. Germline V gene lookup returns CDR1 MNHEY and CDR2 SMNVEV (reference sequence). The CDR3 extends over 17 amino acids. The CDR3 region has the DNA TGTGCCAGCAGTCCCACTTTCGGGTCGACAGGGGTGGAGACCCAGTACTTC. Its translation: CASSPTFGSTGVETQYF.

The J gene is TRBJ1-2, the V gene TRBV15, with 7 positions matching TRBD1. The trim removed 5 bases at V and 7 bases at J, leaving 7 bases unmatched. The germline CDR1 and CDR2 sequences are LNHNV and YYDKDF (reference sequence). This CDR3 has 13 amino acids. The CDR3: CATSGNRGGGYTF. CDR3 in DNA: TGTGCCACCAGCGGGAACAGGGGTGGTGGCTACACCTTC.

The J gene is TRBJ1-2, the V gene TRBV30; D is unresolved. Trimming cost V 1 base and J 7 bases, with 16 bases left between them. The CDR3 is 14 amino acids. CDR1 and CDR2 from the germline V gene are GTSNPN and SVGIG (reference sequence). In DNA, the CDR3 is TGTGCCTGGAGTGCAGAGCGACCCCGATCTGGCTACACCTTC. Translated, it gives CAWSAERPRSGYTF.

The CDR3 protein is CASSTTGTGVYGYTF. The CDR3 DNA reads as TGTGCCAGTAGTACAACCGGGACAGGGGTTTATGGCTACACCTTC. V usage is TRBV19 and J usage is TRBJ1-2, with 10 bases that match TRBD1. Trimming cost V 4 bases and J 5 bases; bases outside gene matches: 7. Germline CDR1 reads LNHDA; CDR2 reads SQIVND (reference sequence). The CDR3 loop spans 15 amino acids.

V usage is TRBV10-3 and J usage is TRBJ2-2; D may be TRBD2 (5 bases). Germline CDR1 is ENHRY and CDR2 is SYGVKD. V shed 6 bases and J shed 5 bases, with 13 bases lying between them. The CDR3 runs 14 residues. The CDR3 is CAISIKPGTGELFF. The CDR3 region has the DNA TGTGCCATCAGCATTAAGCCGGGGACCGGGGAGCTGTTTTTT.

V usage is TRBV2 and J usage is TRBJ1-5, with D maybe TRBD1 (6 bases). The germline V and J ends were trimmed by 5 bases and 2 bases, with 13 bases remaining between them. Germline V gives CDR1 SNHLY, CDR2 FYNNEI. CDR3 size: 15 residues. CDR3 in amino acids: CASSMTGGGNQPQHF. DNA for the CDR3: TGTGCCAGCAGTATGACAGGCGGTGGCAATCAGCCCCAGCATTTT.